These 9 T cell receptor beta chains came from one sample sequenced in a study of blood T cells in healthy people across ages. Using a J-beta primer mix together with a sample-barcoded 5' primer, a second PCR was run for roughly 6 to 12 cycles. TCRdb independently ran MiXCR on the 5' RACE reads; one entry per CDR3 protein. Here the sample spans some 1,800,000 distinct CDR3 sequences, roughly two fifths being singletons. Material: blood. The receptors come from a human donor in good health.

This chain links TRBV20-1 with TRBJ2-7, with 11 positions matching TRBD2. Matching the DNA end better, TRBJ2-4 makes the J call doubtful. Germline CDR1 reads DFQATT; CDR2 reads SNEGSKA (reference sequence). The CDR3 is made up of 15 amino acids. CDR3 nucleotide sequence: TGCAGTGCTAGAGATCTAGCGGGGGGAAAAAACATTCAGTACTTC. As protein: CSARDLAGGKNIQYF.

The rearrangement links TRBV9 to TRBJ2-1; D gene unclear. The V end lost 4 bases, the J end lost 7 bases, and 18 bases lay between the germline ends. The CDR3 has 15 residues. The germline CDR1 and CDR2 sequences are SGDLS and YYNGEE. The CDR3 spells CASSSRFPLENEQFF. The CDR3 DNA sequence: TGTGCCAGCAGCAGTCGGTTCCCCTTGGAGAATGAGCAGTTCTTC. The whole variable domain, filled in from reference TRBV9 and TRBJ2-1, reads DSGVTQTPKHLITATGQRVTLRCSPRSGDLSVYWYQQSLDQGLQFLIQYYNGEERAKGNILERFSAQQFPDLHSELNLSSLELGDSALYFCASSSRFPLENEQFFGPGTRLTVL.

A remark on this clonotype: An end of the junction differs from the germline gene, which may be a read error. The chain has TRBV7-9 and TRBJ1-1, with D hard to call. Germline values: CDR1 SEHNR, CDR2 FQNEAQ (reference sequence). The CDR3 has 13 amino acids. CDR3 in DNA: TGTGCCAGCAGCCCGCAAAGATGGGGTGAAACTTTCTTT. Amino acids: CASSPQRWGETFF.

This clonotype showed up many times. The J gene is TRBJ2-3, the V gene TRBV20-1, with 9 bases lining up with TRBD2. V shed 0 bases, J shed 5 bases, and the junction held 15 bases outside the gene matches. CDR1 and CDR2 (germline): DFQATT, SNEGSKA (reference sequence). The CDR3 is 18 amino acids. CDR3 region: CSARDPNLAGLGLDTQYF. CDR3 nucleotides: TGCAGTGCTAGAGACCCGAACCTAGCGGGGTTGGGGTTAGATACGCAGTATTTT.

The V gene is TRBV20-1, the J gene TRBJ2-5; possible D gene TRBD2, 5 bases. The V gene's germline CDR1 is DFQATT and CDR2 SNEGSKA (reference sequence). The CDR3 sequence is 14 residues long. The V and J ends lost 3 bases and 5 bases respectively, with 16 bases between them. This CDR3 reads CSASATGRRETQYF. CDR3 sequence (DNA): TGCAGTGCTAGCGCTACTGGGAGACGGGAGACCCAGTACTTC.

This clonotype came up many times. The rearrangement links TRBV12-3 or TRBV12-4 to TRBJ2-1; no clear D gene. The germline V and J ends were trimmed by 2 bases and 0 bases, with 8 bases remaining between them. The length of the CDR3 is 15 residues. The CDR3 coding sequence is TGTGCCAGCAGTTTAAGGTTAAGCTCCTACAATGAGCAGTTCTTC. Protein sequence: CASSLRLSSYNEQFF.

This clonotype was seen a few times. The chain uses TRBV7-2 and TRBJ2-3, with 12 nucleotides matching TRBD2. This CDR3 region has 15 residues. The V gene's germline CDR1 is SGHTA and CDR2 FQGNSA. J gave up 4 bases and V 8 bases, and 7 bases lay outside the gene matches. The CDR3, as DNA: TGTGCCAGCGAGAGCCTAGCGGGGGGGTCAGATACGCAGTATTTT. Translation: CASESLAGGSDTQYF.

This clonotype turned up a few times. The J gene is TRBJ2-7, the V gene TRBV7-2, with D possibly being TRBD1 (6 bases). Germline CDR1 and CDR2: SGHTA and FQGNSA. The CDR3 length is 14 residues. Deletions cut 5 bases from V and 3 bases from J, with 14 bases between. The CDR3 here is CASSPDRPFYEQYF. The CDR3 bases are TGTGCCAGCAGCCCAGACAGGCCGTTCTACGAGCAGTACTTC.

This clonotype was counted between two and nine times. The gene calls are TRBV3-1 and TRBJ1-5; 12 bases map to TRBD1. The J segment lost 7 bases and the V segment lost 0 bases, leaving 10 bases of the junction unmatched. This CDR3 has 18 residues. Germline loops: CDR1 LGHDT, CDR2 YNNKEL (reference sequence). This CDR3 is CASSQEDRPGQGAQPQHF. The CDR3 DNA sequence: TGTGCCAGCAGCCAAGAAGACAGACCGGGACAGGGGGCGCAGCCCCAGCATTTT.